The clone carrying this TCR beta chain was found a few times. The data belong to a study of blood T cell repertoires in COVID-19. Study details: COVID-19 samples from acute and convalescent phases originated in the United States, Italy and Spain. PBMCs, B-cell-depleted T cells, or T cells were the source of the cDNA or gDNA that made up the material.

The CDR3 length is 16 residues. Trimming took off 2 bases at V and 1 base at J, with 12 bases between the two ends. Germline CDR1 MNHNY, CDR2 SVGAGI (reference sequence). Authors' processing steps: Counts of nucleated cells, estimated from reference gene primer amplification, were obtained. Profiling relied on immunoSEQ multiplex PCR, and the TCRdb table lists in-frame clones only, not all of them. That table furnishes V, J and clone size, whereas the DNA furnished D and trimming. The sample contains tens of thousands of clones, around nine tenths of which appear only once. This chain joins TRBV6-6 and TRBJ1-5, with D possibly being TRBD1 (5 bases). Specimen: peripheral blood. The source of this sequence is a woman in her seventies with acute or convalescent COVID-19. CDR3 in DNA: TGTGCCAGCAGTTACGGGGGAGGGGCGAGCAATCAGCCCCAGCATTTT. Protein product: CASSYGGGASNQPQHF.